This T cell receptor (beta chain) was profiled in a study of blood T cell repertoires in COVID-19. Across the whole study: Researchers got acute and convalescent COVID-19 samples from the United States, Italy and Spain. Sources were T cells, B-cell-depleted T cells, or PBMCs; the material itself was cDNA or gDNA.

In the original analysis: Researchers report that nucleated cell counts were estimated from reference gene primer amplification. The data were produced by immunoSEQ multiplex PCR, yet TCRdb's version contains in-frame clones alone and is incomplete. Clonal size and the V and J genes are those of that table, whereas D and trimming came from the DNA. The sample has around 270,000 clones, around 83% seen once. This CDR3 is built from 13 residues. CDR1 MNHEY and CDR2 SVGAGI come from the germline V gene. V was shortened by 6 bases and J by 9 bases, with 15 bases between the two germline ends. The sequenced material came from peripheral blood. The TCR sequence derives from a woman in her thirties or forties who had recovered from COVID-19. The chain recombines TRBV6-5 with TRBJ1-5, with a tentative D call TRBD1 (5 bases). CDR3 sequence (DNA): TGTGCCAGCAGCGCGGCCCGAAGGGGGCCCCAGCATTTT. Translation: CASSAARRGPQHF.